One T cell receptor (beta chain) is described in this entry. Its matching antigen is unknown. These data come from a study of siplizumab effects on memory and regulatory T cells. Findings and caveats of the study: Naive T cells were seemingly more diverse than memory cells, and major contributions to the alloresponse seemed to be made by them.

Per-sample assaying covered 95,000 to 100,000 TCR templates. Data came from immunoSEQ multiplex PCR; TCRdb stores just in-frame clones and leaves some out. Of approximately 82,000 clones in the sample, around 90% are singletons; the top ten hold 1.5%. CDR3 length: 14 residues. CDR1 and CDR2 from the germline V gene are MNHEY and SVGAGI. The V and J ends lost 2 bases and 2 bases, in that order; junction bases with no gene match: 3. The chain carries TRBV6-5 and TRBJ2-7, with 7 positions matching TRBD1. Sequenced: Tregs sorted from blood. This clonotype originated in a human donor in good health. DNA for the CDR3: TGTGCCAGCAGTTACGGGACAGAGCCCTACGAGCAGTACTTC. Its translation: CASSYGTEPYEQYF.